This entry concerns a single T cell receptor (beta chain). The entry originates in a study of T-cell reconstitution after alpha-beta-depleted transplantation in children. Unique molecular identifiers featured in how the TCRbeta library was prepared. TCRdb re-analysed the PCR reads in MiXCR, keeping a single row per CDR3 protein. Of roughly 220,000 distinct CDR3 sequences detected, 9.7% appear once; the ten largest clones hold 5.1%. Sequencing was performed on PBMCs from the stem cell graft donor, taken from the stem cell graft. This sequence originates from a human donor who donated a stem cell graft to a child with SCID.

The CDR3 DNA is TGTGCCAGCTCACCACCGGGAGATTTGGGATCGTTTCTCGAGACAGGGGACCCTGAAGCTTTCTTT. It is translated as CASSPPGDLGSFLETGDPEAFF. The V gene is TRBV18, the J gene TRBJ1-1; 8 bases match TRBD1. Germline V gives CDR1 KGHSH, CDR2 LQKENI. The CDR3 contains 22 residues. The V segment lost 0 bases and the J segment 6 bases; nucleotides outside the gene matches: 27.